Below, one T cell receptor beta chain is given with its context. What it binds is unknown. The data are from a study of cytomegalovirus exposure and HLA in healthy donors. General study points: Reports showed the classifier diagnosing cytomegalovirus status with high specificity and sensitivity.

TCRdb's copy holds only in-frame clones and misses some; the assay was immunoSEQ multiplex PCR. The sample comprises around 160,000 clones, around nine tenths of which are singletons, and 2.5% to 3% rests with the top ten. The CDR3 totals 17 residues. Germline CDR1 is SGHVS and CDR2 is FNYEAQ. The trim removed 1 base at V and 6 bases at J, leaving 12 bases unmatched. This sequence originates from a man younger than 35 in good health and CMV-seronegative. Sequenced input: PBMCs. The chain links TRBV7-6 to TRBJ2-7, with 10 bases matching TRBD2. CDR3 nucleotide sequence: TGTGCCAGCAGCTTAGGACCGAGGGCTAGCGGGAGCCCCGAGCAGTACTTC. Amino acids: CASSLGPRASGSPEQYF. The full variable domain, rest sourced from reference TRBV7-6 and TRBJ2-7, is GAGVSQSPRYKVTKRGQDVALRCDPISGHVSLYWYRQALGQGPEFLTYFNYEAQQDKSGLPNDRFSAERPEGSISTLTIQRTEQRDSAMYRCASSLGPRASGSPEQYFGPGTRLTVT.